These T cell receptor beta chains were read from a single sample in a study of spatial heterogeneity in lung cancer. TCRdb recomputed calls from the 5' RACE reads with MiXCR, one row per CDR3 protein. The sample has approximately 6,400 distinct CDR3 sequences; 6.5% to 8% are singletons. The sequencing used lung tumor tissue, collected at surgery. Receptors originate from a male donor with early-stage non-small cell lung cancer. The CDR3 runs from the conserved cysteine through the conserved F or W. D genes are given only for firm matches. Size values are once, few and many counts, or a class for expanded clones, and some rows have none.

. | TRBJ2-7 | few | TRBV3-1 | CASSQGYEQYF | TGTGCCAGCAGCCAAGGGTACGAGCAGTACTTC
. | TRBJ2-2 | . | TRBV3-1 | CASSHPAGEPFF | TGTGCCAGCAGTCACCCGGCCGGGGAGCCGTTTTTT
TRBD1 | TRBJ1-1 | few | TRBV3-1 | CASSRRQGMNTEAFF | TGTGCCAGCAGCAGAAGACAGGGGATGAACACTGAAGCTTTCTTT
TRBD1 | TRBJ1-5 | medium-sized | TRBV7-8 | CASSLGTGDQPQHF | TGTGCCAGCAGCTTGGGGACAGGGGATCAGCCCCAGCATTTT
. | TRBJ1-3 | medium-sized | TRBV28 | CASSSLGGPGNTIYF | TGTGCCAGCAGTTCCCTCGGGGGGCCCGGAAACACCATATATTTT
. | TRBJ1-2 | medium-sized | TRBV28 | CASSSAFGYTF | TGTGCCAGCAGTTCCGCTTTTGGCTACACCTTC
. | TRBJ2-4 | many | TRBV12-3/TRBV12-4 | CASSSEAGQLAKNIQYF | TGTGCCAGCAGCTCAGAGGCGGGACAGCTAGCCAAAAACATTCAGTACTTC
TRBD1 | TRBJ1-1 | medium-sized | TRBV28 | CASSWGQGKAEAFF | TGTGCCAGCAGTTGGGGACAGGGGAAGGCTGAAGCTTTCTTT
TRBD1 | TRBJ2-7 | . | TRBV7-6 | CASSFPGQGAREQYF | TGTGCCAGCAGCTTCCCGGGACAGGGGGCGCGGGAGCAGTACTTC
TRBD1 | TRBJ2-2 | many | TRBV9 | CASSVERDRATGELFF | TGTGCCAGCAGCGTAGAGAGGGACAGGGCGACCGGGGAGCTGTTTTTT
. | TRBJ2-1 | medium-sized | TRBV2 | CASIGPSSYNEQFF | TGTGCCAGCATAGGTCCCAGCTCCTACAATGAGCAGTTCTTC
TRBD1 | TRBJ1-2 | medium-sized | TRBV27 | CATTTGGYGYTF | TGTGCCACCACCACAGGGGGCTATGGCTACACCTTC
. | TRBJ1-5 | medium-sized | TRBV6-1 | CASRWDSNQPQHF | TGTGCCAGCCGCTGGGATAGCAATCAGCCCCAGCATTTT
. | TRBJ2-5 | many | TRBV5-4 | CASSSKRQETQYF | TGTGCCAGCAGCTCAAAGAGACAAGAGACCCAGTACTTC
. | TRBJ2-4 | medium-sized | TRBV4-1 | CASSQDGRKGSLAKNIQYF | TGCGCCAGCAGCCAAGATGGTAGGAAAGGATCGTTAGCCAAAAACATTCAGTACTTC
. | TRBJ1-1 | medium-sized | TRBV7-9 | CASIRDRKNTEAFF | TGTGCCAGCATTCGGGACCGTAAGAACACTGAAGCTTTCTTT
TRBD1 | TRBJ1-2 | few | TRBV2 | CASRNGQGYGYTF | TGTGCCAGCAGAAACGGACAGGGCTATGGCTACACCTTC
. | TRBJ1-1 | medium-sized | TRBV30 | CAWSQTNTEAFF | TGTGCCTGGAGTCAGACGAACACTGAAGCTTTCTTT
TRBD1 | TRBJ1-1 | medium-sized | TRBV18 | CASSATGVMTEAFF | TGTGCCAGCTCAGCGACAGGGGTAATGACTGAAGCTTTCTTT
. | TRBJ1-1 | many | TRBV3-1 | CASSQFGEAFF | TGTGCCAGCAGCCAATTCGGTGAAGCTTTCTTT
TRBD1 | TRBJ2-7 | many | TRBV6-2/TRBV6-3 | CASSRQGEAYEQYF | TGTGCCAGCAGTCGACAGGGTGAAGCCTACGAGCAGTACTTC
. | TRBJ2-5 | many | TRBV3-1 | CASSQEYETQYF | TGTGCCAGCAGCCAAGAATACGAGACCCAGTACTTC
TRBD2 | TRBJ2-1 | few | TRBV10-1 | CASSERVAGSYNEQFF | TGCGCCAGCAGTGAAAGGGTAGCGGGATCCTACAATGAGCAGTTCTTC
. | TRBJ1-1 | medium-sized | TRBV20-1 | CSARVGAQGAFF | TGCAGTGCTAGAGTTGGAGCCCAGGGAGCTTTCTTT
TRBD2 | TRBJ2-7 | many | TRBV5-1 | CASSSRTSGSSYEQYF | TGCGCCAGCAGCTCCCGGACTAGCGGGAGCTCCTACGAGCAGTACTTC
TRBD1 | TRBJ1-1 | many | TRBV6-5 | CASSGQGRAFF | TGTGCCAGCAGTGGACAGGGGCGAGCTTTCTTT